These 14 T cell receptor beta chains were sequenced from one sample in a study of blood T cell repertoires in COVID-19. Sequencing was performed with immunoSEQ multiplex PCR; in TCRdb, only in-frame clones are kept and a portion is missing. This table has roughly 150,000 clones, 80% to 90% appearing once. The sequenced sample was peripheral blood. The source is a human donor in a cohort sampled during active COVID-19.

This clone was detected once. The V and J genes are TRBV30 and TRBJ1-1; 9 bases map to TRBD1. This CDR3 contains 14 residues. J lost 1 base, V lost 3 bases, and 3 bases had no gene match. Germline V gene sequence: CDR1 GTSNPN, CDR2 SVGIG (reference sequence). The CDR3 sequence is CAWSRTGANTEAFF. CDR3 DNA: TGTGCCTGGAGCCGGACAGGGGCGAACACTGAAGCTTTCTTT.

The rearrangement links TRBV27 to TRBJ2-7; the D gene is possibly TRBD2 (5 bases). V was clipped by 5 bases and J by 4 bases, with 18 bases between them. The CDR3 covers 15 residues. The V gene's germline CDR1 is MNHEY and CDR2 SMNVEV (reference sequence). For the CDR3, the DNA is TGTGCCAGCAGTGATACCTCGCTCCGGGATTACGAGCAGTACTTC. Translating it yields CASSDTSLRDYEQYF.

The chain carries TRBV7-2 and TRBJ2-5; 7 bases are a match to TRBD2. This CDR3 is 14 amino acids long. Germline V gives CDR1 SGHTA, CDR2 FQGNSA. The V and J ends lost 2 bases and 9 bases, in that order; junction bases with no gene match: 9. CDR3 sequence (DNA): TGTGCCAGCAGCTTAAAAGTTAGGGGAGGGGCCCAGTACTTC. The encoded protein is CASSLKVRGGAQYF.

J is TRBJ2-5 and V is TRBV29-1; D remains ambiguous. Germline CDR1 and CDR2: SQVTM and ANQGSEA. Trimming stripped 2 bases from V and 3 bases from J, with 7 bases between. The CDR3 runs to 12 residues. The CDR3 loop is CSVELTEETQYF. CDR3 coding DNA: TGCAGCGTTGAATTAACAGAAGAGACCCAGTACTTC.

The chain joins TRBV15 to TRBJ2-1; a possible D gene is TRBD1 (5 bases). Between the trimmed V and J ends, which lost 2 bases and 14 bases, there was a span of 13 bases. The CDR3 covers 12 residues. Germline loops: CDR1 LNHNV, CDR2 YYDKDF (reference sequence). CDR3 sequence: CATSRPQGREFF. In DNA, the CDR3 is TGTGCCACCAGCAGACCTCAGGGCCGGGAGTTCTTC.

V and J are TRBV7-2 and TRBJ1-3; TRBD1 aligns across 7 bases. Germline V lookup: CDR1 SGHTA, CDR2 FQGNSA. The CDR3 sequence is 16 residues long. J gave up 4 bases and V 4 bases, and 10 bases lay outside the gene matches. The chain's CDR3 is CASSSGSGQRGNTIYF. CDR3 DNA: TGTGCCAGCAGCTCCGGATCGGGACAGAGAGGAAACACCATATATTTT.

This rearrangement joins TRBV4-3 to TRBJ2-2; the match to TRBD1 covers 8 bases. This CDR3 is 16 amino acids long. The V segment lost 4 bases and the J segment 5 bases; nucleotides outside the gene matches: 9. Germline assignment: CDR1 LGHNA and CDR2 YSLEER. CDR3 amino acids: CASSPRTGSGTGELFF. Here the CDR3 DNA reads TGCGCCAGCAGCCCCCGGACAGGGAGTGGGACCGGGGAGCTGTTTTTT.

V gene TRBV7-2 combines with J gene TRBJ1-1; D gene ambiguous. Trimming removed 1 base at V and 3 bases at J, with 12 bases between. Germline-derived CDR1 and CDR2 are SGHTA and FQGNSA. CDR3 length: 15 residues. DNA of the CDR3: TGTGCCAGCAGCTTAGTCCCGGTTGCCGACACTGAAGCTTTCTTT. Translation gives CASSLVPVADTEAFF. The full variable domain, its missing parts supplied by reference TRBV7-2 and TRBJ1-1, is GAGVSQSPSNKVTEKGKDVELRCDPISGHTALYWYRQSLGQGLEFLIYFQGNSAPDKSGLPSDRFSAERTGGSVSTLTIQRTQQEDSAVYLCASSLVPVADTEAFFGQGTRLTVV.

The chain has TRBV30 and TRBJ2-3, with 8 positions matching TRBD2. V dropped 3 bases and J dropped 5; count of bases not matched to a gene: 7. The CDR3 covers 14 residues. Germline V gene sequence: CDR1 GTSNPN, CDR2 SVGIG (reference sequence). Here the CDR3 reads CAWSGRAYRDTQYF. CDR3 nucleotide sequence: TGTGCCTGGAGCGGGAGGGCATATAGAGATACGCAGTATTTT.

V and J are TRBV10-1 and TRBJ1-2, with 8 bases fitting TRBD1. The CDR3 length is 13 residues. CDR1 WNHNN and CDR2 SYGVQD come from the germline V gene (reference sequence). The V and J ends lost 6 bases and 6 bases, in that order; junction bases with no gene match: 6. DNA for the CDR3: TGCGCCAGCAGCTCCGACAGGGGTGATGGCTACACCTTC. Protein sequence: CASSSDRGDGYTF.

This sequence joins TRBV6-2 or TRBV6-3 and TRBJ2-7; 7 bases map to TRBD1. Looked up from germline, CDR1 is MNHEY and CDR2 is SVGEGT. V lost 4 bases to trimming and J lost 3 bases; unmatched junction nucleotides: 6. The CDR3 spans 14 residues. CDR3 coding DNA: TGTGCCAGCAGTTCCCGGACAGGTCTCTACGAGCAGTACTTC. Translated, it gives CASSSRTGLYEQYF.

This clone was seen a single time. The chain employs TRBV11-2 and TRBJ2-1; D gene ambiguous. The CDR3 covers 13 residues. The V gene's germline CDR1 is SGHAT and CDR2 FQNNGV. The V end lost 5 bases, the J end lost 0 bases, and 5 bases lay between the germline ends. In nucleotides, the CDR3 is TGTGCCAGCAGCCAGGCCTCCTACAATGAGCAGTTCTTC. Its translation is CASSQASYNEQFF.

In its sample, this clone was seen once. The chain has TRBV6-2 or TRBV6-3 and TRBJ1-1, with a possible D match to TRBD1 (5 bases). CDR3 size: 13 residues. CDR1 and CDR2 (germline): MNHEY, SVGEGT. Deletions cut 6 bases from V and 11 bases from J, with 19 bases between. CDR3: CASSQPGAGFAFF. The CDR3 DNA reads TGTGCCAGCAGCCAACCGGGTGCAGGGTTCGCTTTCTTT.

The chain links TRBV6-2 or TRBV6-3 to TRBJ2-3; the match to TRBD2 covers 7 bases. Germline trimming cut 0 bases from V and 3 bases from J; bases unmatched to any gene: 18. CDR3 size: 20 residues. Germline-derived CDR1 and CDR2 are MNHEY and SVGEGT. The CDR3: CASSYSTTKIAGTVTDTQYF. CDR3 nucleotide sequence: TGTGCCAGCAGTTACTCGACAACGAAAATAGCGGGCACGGTGACAGATACGCAGTATTTT.